Listed here are 25 T cell receptor beta chains from one sample, sequenced in a study of regulatory T cells in long-lasting Graves disease (dated by TCRdb to the early 2020s). The library was built by means of multiplex PCR. Sequencing was performed on an Illumina HiSeq 4000. To build TCR beta libraries, CDR3 regions were amplified by Arm-PCR using iRepertoire HTBI primers. Using fastp at Q25 and MiXCR, TCRdb reprocessed the public reads and kept productive beta chains. A single entry per CDR3 protein holds the most common genes and DNA from its merged rows. The sample records just over 600,000 distinct CDR3 sequences, 15% to 20% of which are singletons. The ten top clones hold 15% to 20% of the sample. According to the study, the label for this sample's time point signals: newly diagnosed GD, antithyroid drugs for less than 3 months. For both TCR sequencing and RNA sequencing, RNA was extracted from PBMCs in TRIzol.

Another study also made use of these data, one on T cells in Graves' hyperthyroidism and ophthalmopathy.

Source: peripheral blood mononuclear cells (PBMCs), taken at new diagnosis, from a patient treated with antithyroid drugs. These receptors originate from a woman aged 25 to 45 with Graves disease. Donor details come from another sample of the same person, matched by shared clones.

For this clonotype: One end of the junction is discordant with germline, which a read error may explain. The chain uses TRBV11-2 and TRBJ2-2; the match to TRBD2 covers 7 bases. This CDR3 has 15 amino acids. Germline V gene lookup returns CDR1 SGHAT and CDR2 FQNNGV. CDR3 coding DNA: TGTGCCAACAGCTTCACTAGCGCGAACACCGGGGAGCTGTTTTTT. It codes for CANSFTSANTGELFF.

Ten or more counts support this clonotype. For the CDR3, the DNA is TGTGCCAGCAGTTACAGTGGACAAATCTACGAGCAGTACTTC. This sequence encodes CASSYSGQIYEQYF. The chain combines TRBV6-5 with TRBJ2-7; D may be TRBD1 (5 bases). CDR3 size: 14 residues. The V gene lost 2 bases and the J gene lost 3 bases, with 11 bases spanning the gap. Germline V gives CDR1 MNHEY, CDR2 SVGAGI.

This clonotype was picked up many times. The chain carries TRBV7-2 and TRBJ2-3; 7 bases are shared with TRBD1. From germline, CDR1 is SGHTA and CDR2 FQGNSA. The CDR3 spans 16 residues. V lost 3 bases, J lost 7 bases, and 13 bases stayed unmatched. The CDR3 region is CASSFATGQQINTQYF. CDR3 coding DNA: TGTGCCAGCAGCTTCGCGACGGGACAGCAAATCAATACGCAGTATTTT.

There are many counts of this clonotype. The genes are TRBV12-3 or TRBV12-4 and TRBJ1-1; D uncertain. The CDR3 totals 14 residues. Trimming took 2 bases from V and 7 from J, leaving 14 bases between them. Here the CDR3 reads CASSLYQRAGEAFF. CDR3 DNA sequence: TGTGCCAGCAGTTTATATCAGAGGGCGGGTGAAGCTTTCTTT.

The chain recombines TRBV14 with TRBJ2-2, with 8 bases that match TRBD2. V dropped 1 base and J dropped 6; count of bases not matched to a gene: 1. CDR1 is SGHDN, CDR2 FVKESK, per germline. The length of the CDR3 is 14 residues. CDR3 region: CASSQGLAPGELFF. CDR3 in DNA: TGTGCCAGCAGCCAAGGACTAGCGCCCGGGGAGCTGTTTTTT.

This clonotype was recorded many times. CDR3 in DNA: TGTGCCAGCAGCGCTCGGACAGCTAACACTGAAGCTTTCTTT. Its protein product is CASSARTANTEAFF. The chain couples TRBV9 to TRBJ1-1; perhaps TRBD1 as D (6 bases). CDR3 length: 14 amino acids. The V end lost 3 bases, the J end lost 2 bases, and 11 bases lay between the germline ends. Germline V gives CDR1 SGDLS, CDR2 YYNGEE.

The sample holds a few counts of this clonotype. Being one base from a much bigger clone, this may be a read error. CDR3 sequence reads: CASSVGQGTDTQYF. CDR3 nucleotides: TGTGCCAGCAGCGTGGGACAGGGCACAGATACGCAGTATTTT. This chain joins TRBV9 and TRBJ2-3, with 8 bases that match TRBD1. Trimming cost V 2 bases and J 1 base; bases outside gene matches: 0. The CDR3 totals 14 residues. Per germline, CDR1 SGDLS and CDR2 YYNGEE.

There are many counts of this clonotype. This chain joins TRBV7-9 and TRBJ1-1; D not certain. The CDR3 consists of 16 residues. The V gene lost 7 bases and the J gene lost 1 base, with 19 bases spanning the gap. Per the germline V gene, CDR1 is SEHNR and CDR2 is FQNEAQ (reference sequence). This CDR3 reads CASNSAVFISNTEAFF. CDR3 DNA: TGTGCCAGCAACAGCGCGGTTTTTATCTCGAACACTGAAGCTTTCTTT.

The rearrangement links TRBV5-6 to TRBJ2-5; D is unclear. The CDR3 is made up of 16 amino acids. Germline CDR1 and CDR2: SGHDT and YYEEEE. V was shortened by 1 base and J by 5 bases, with 18 bases between the two germline ends. DNA of the CDR3: TGTGCCAGCAGCTTGCCCAGGTTAGGGCTATTGGAGACCCAGTACTTC. Amino acids: CASSLPRLGLLETQYF.

This clonotype was observed many times. The chain has TRBV7-8 and TRBJ2-1, with D unresolved. Germline lookup yields CDR1 SGHVS and CDR2 FQNEAQ. Between the trimmed V and J ends, which lost 2 bases and 5 bases, there was a span of 13 bases. The CDR3 length is 15 residues. CDR3 sequence (DNA): TGTGCCAGCAGCTTAAACGTAGTGGGGAACAATGAGCAGTTCTTC. Its protein product is CASSLNVVGNNEQFF.

This clonotype turned up a few times. The rearrangement uses TRBV20-1 and TRBJ2-7, with TRBD2 as a possible D gene (5 bases). The CDR3 runs 12 residues. CDR1 is DFQATT, CDR2 SNEGSKA, per germline (reference sequence). V was cut by 5 bases and J by 4 bases, with 12 bases left in between. The CDR3 protein is CSAPGVLYEQYF. The CDR3 DNA is TGCAGTGCTCCCGGGGTCCTGTACGAGCAGTACTTC.

This clonotype was picked up a small number of times. This chain connects TRBV19 to TRBJ2-2; perhaps D is TRBD1 or TRBD2 (5 bases each). This CDR3 is built from 13 residues. V lost 1 base to trimming and J lost 6 bases, with 6 bases between them. Germline V CDR1 and CDR2: LNHDA, SQIVND (reference sequence). The DNA for the CDR3 is TGTGCCAGTAGTATAGGAGGGGCCGGGGAGCTGTTTTTT. Amino acids: CASSIGGAGELFF.

As concerns this clonotype: A much larger clone differs from this one at a single base, so this may be a read error. The gene calls are TRBV28 and TRBJ2-1; 10 nucleotides agree with TRBD2. CDR1 is MDHEN and CDR2 is SYDVKM in the germline V gene. The length of the CDR3 is 19 residues. CDR3 nucleotides: TGTGCCGGCAGTCCACAACACCCGACTATAGCGGGAGGTCTCACTGAGCAGTTCTTC. Translated, it gives CAGSPQHPTIAGGLTEQFF.

The chain employs TRBV20-1 and TRBJ1-6, with 9 bases identical to TRBD1. This CDR3 spans 14 amino acids. Germline CDR1 is DFQATT and CDR2 is SNEGSKA (reference sequence). The J segment lost 5 bases and the V segment lost 3 bases, leaving 2 bases of the junction unmatched. In nucleotides, the CDR3 is TGCAGTGCTAGTAGGGACAGGGATAATTCACCCCTCCACTTT. Protein sequence: CSASRDRDNSPLHF.

The chain has TRBV7-8 and TRBJ2-7; tentative D call: TRBD2 (8 bases). Germline-derived CDR1 and CDR2 are SGHVS and FQNEAQ. The germline V and J ends were trimmed by 2 bases and 13 bases, with 27 bases remaining between them. This CDR3 has 16 residues. In DNA, the CDR3 is TGTGCCAGCAGCTTACACAGGGGACGCCGTACGGGGGGGCATTACTTC. It codes for CASSLHRGRRTGGHYF.

This clonotype was recorded at least ten times. The J gene is TRBJ2-3, the V gene TRBV28, with D unclear. The CDR3 has 13 residues. With 8 bases removed from V and 5 bases from J, the gap between germline ends came to 14 bases. Germline CDR1 MDHEN, CDR2 SYDVKM. CDR3 DNA: TGTGCCAGCTCAGGCAGGCCCTTAGATACGCAGTATTTT. It specifies CASSGRPLDTQYF.

This clonotype came up a few times. J is TRBJ2-5 and V is TRBV14, with TRBD1 identical over 7 bases. Germline V gene lookup returns CDR1 SGHDN and CDR2 FVKESK. J was trimmed by 1 base and V by 4 bases; bases with no gene match: 3. CDR3 length equals 14 residues. CDR3 coding DNA: TGTGCCAGCAGCCGGGACAGCCGCCAAGAGACCCAGTACTTC. It translates to CASSRDSRQETQYF.

The chain joins TRBV20-1 to TRBJ1-6; no clear D. Per germline, CDR1 DFQATT and CDR2 SNEGSKA (reference sequence). The ends were cut back, 5 bases at V and 9 bases at J, with 20 bases in the middle. CDR3 length: 15 residues. The CDR3 DNA is TGCAGTGCTCCCAGAGAGGCGGACGGTCGTTCACCCCTCCACTTT. Its translation is CSAPREADGRSPLHF.

This rearrangement joins TRBV5-1 to TRBJ2-2; 9 bases line up with TRBD1. V trimming: 0 bases; J trimming: 0 bases; junction bases outside the gene matches: 6. The CDR3 runs 18 residues. Germline lookup yields CDR1 SGHRS and CDR2 YFSETQ. The CDR3 here is CASSLAPTGGSNTGELFF. The CDR3 nucleotides are TGCGCCAGCAGCTTGGCTCCGACAGGGGGTTCGAACACCGGGGAGCTGTTTTTT.

The sample holds many counts of this clonotype. The rearrangement joins TRBV6-5 to TRBJ2-7, with 9 bases that match TRBD2. This CDR3 is 15 amino acids long. Germline trimming cut 4 bases from V and 2 bases from J; bases unmatched to any gene: 6. Germline V CDR1 and CDR2: MNHEY, SVGAGI. The CDR3 coding sequence is TGTGCCAGCAGTTTGACTAGCGGAGCTACCTACGAGCAGTACTTC. Protein product: CASSLTSGATYEQYF.

This clonotype was recorded a few times. This sequence joins TRBV7-3 and TRBJ2-1; D perhaps matches TRBD1 (5 bases). The V end was cut by 6 bases, the J end by 12 bases, with 15 bases between. This CDR3 spans 12 amino acids. Germline V gives CDR1 SGHTA, CDR2 FQGTGA. The CDR3 DNA is TGTGCCAGCAGTACCCAGGGTCGATCGCAGTTCTTC. Its protein product is CASSTQGRSQFF. Using reference TRBV7-3 and TRBJ2-1 for the parts outside the CDR3, the full variable domain is GAGVSQTPSNKVTEKGKYVELRCDPISGHTALYWYRQSLGQGPEFLIYFQGTGAADDSGLPNDRFFAVRPEGSVSTLKIQRTERGDSAVYLCASSTQGRSQFFGPGTRLTVL.

This clonotype was detected many times. The rearrangement joins TRBV28 to TRBJ2-1, with TRBD1 identical over 7 bases. V lost 5 bases to trimming and J lost 0 bases; unmatched junction nucleotides: 4. Germline values: CDR1 MDHEN, CDR2 SYDVKM. This CDR3 has 15 amino acids. Here the CDR3 reads CASSPGGPSYNEQFF. The CDR3 nucleotides read TGTGCCAGCAGTCCAGGGGGACCCTCCTACAATGAGCAGTTCTTC. Using reference TRBV28 and TRBJ2-1 for the parts outside the CDR3, the full variable domain is DVKVTQSSRYLVKRTGEKVFLECVQDMDHENMFWYRQDPGLGLRLIYFSYDVKMKEKGDIPEGYSVSREKKERFSLILESASTNQTSMYLCASSPGGPSYNEQFFGPGTRLTVL.

This chain joins TRBV20-1 and TRBJ1-1; maybe TRBD1 (5 bases). Trimming removed 2 bases from V and 2 bases from J, with 15 bases in between. CDR3 length: 15 amino acids. Germline CDR1 and CDR2: DFQATT and SNEGSKA (reference sequence). The CDR3 is CSARSSGGGNTEAFF. CDR3 coding DNA: TGCAGTGCTAGATCCTCGGGTGGGGGTAACACTGAAGCTTTCTTT.

This clonotype was counted a few times. V usage is TRBV30 and J usage is TRBJ2-3, with a possible D match to TRBD2 (7 bases). Trimming shortened V by 4 bases and J by 4 bases, and 18 bases separated the two germline ends. Per the germline V gene, CDR1 is GTSNPN and CDR2 is SVGIG (reference sequence). The CDR3 consists of 15 residues. In nucleotides, the CDR3 is TGTGCCTGGACTAGGCAGGGGAGGGTCTCAGATACGCAGTATTTT. It yields the protein CAWTRQGRVSDTQYF.

This clonotype occurred many times. Here the CDR3 DNA reads TGCGCCAGCAGCTTAGGGAGTAGCGAGGTCACTGAAGCTTTCTTT. Its translation is CASSLGSSEVTEAFF. The rearrangement joins TRBV5-1 to TRBJ1-1; D gene unclear. The CDR3 is 15 residues long. V lost 2 bases and J 4 bases, leaving 15 bases between the germline ends. Germline V gene data show CDR1 as SGHRS and CDR2 as YFSETQ.